Shown below are 26 T cell receptor beta chains from a single sample sequenced in a study of shared clonotypes between healthy human individuals. The data were produced by immunoSEQ multiplex PCR, yet TCRdb's version contains in-frame clones alone and is incomplete. The table has about 2.3 million clones, around 92% seen once. The sequencing input was naive CD4+ T cells from PBMCs. As to subset: CD45RA+ positively selected. These receptor sequences come from a man aged 18 to 29 in good health. Some clones in this sample may be carry-over from other donors' samples.

The rearrangement joins TRBV2 to TRBJ2-4; 8 bases are shared with TRBD2. Trimming cost V 8 bases and J 1 base; bases outside gene matches: 4. CDR3 length: 14 residues. Germline V gene data show CDR1 as SNHLY and CDR2 as FYNNEI. The CDR3 spells CASSRLAAKNIQYF. The CDR3 nucleotides are TGTGCCAGCTCGAGACTAGCGGCCAAAAACATTCAGTACTTC.

V is TRBV10-3 and J is TRBJ1-4; D call uncertain. Germline CDR1 reads ENHRY; CDR2 reads SYGVKD. Trimming took 2 bases from V and 1 from J, leaving 11 bases between them. This CDR3 has 16 residues. Here the CDR3 reads CAISEPSAETNEKLFF. CDR3 DNA: TGTGCCATCAGTGAGCCTTCCGCGGAAACTAATGAAAAACTGTTTTTT.

The rearrangement uses TRBV28 and TRBJ2-1, with D unresolved. The CDR3 is 11 amino acids. V was shortened by 4 bases and J by 10 bases, with 8 bases between the two germline ends. CDR1 and CDR2 from the germline V gene are MDHEN and SYDVKM. The CDR3 bases are TGTGCCAGCAGTTCCTCCACGGAGCAGTTCTTC. Translated: CASSSSTEQFF.

CDR3: CASSGAGIIKADTQYF. The CDR3 nucleotides read TGTGCCAGCAGCGGAGCGGGTATAATTAAGGCAGATACGCAGTATTTT. The chain has TRBV13 and TRBJ2-3; D is perhaps TRBD2 (6 bases). V was clipped by 5 bases and J by 4 bases, with 19 bases between them. This CDR3 is built from 16 residues. Per the germline V gene, CDR1 is PRHDT and CDR2 is FYEKMQ (reference sequence).

J is TRBJ2-5 and V is TRBV5-4; 8 nucleotides match TRBD2. CDR3 length: 19 amino acids. The germline V gene has CDR1 SGHNT and CDR2 YYREEE (reference sequence). Trimming took 0 bases from V and 6 from J; bases not matched to a gene: 19. The CDR3 DNA follows: TGTGCCAGCAGCTTGGCCTTAACCGCCACCGGGACTAGTATCCAGACCCAGTACTTC. Its translation is CASSLALTATGTSIQTQYF.

As regards this clone: The sample carries other DNA sequences with the same CDR3. This chain links TRBV28 with TRBJ2-7; no definite D call. This CDR3 has 11 amino acids. Trimming pared 4 bases from V and 3 bases from J, leaving 4 bases between. Germline CDR1 and CDR2: MDHEN and SYDVKM. Here the CDR3 reads CASSYYYEQYF. In DNA, the CDR3 is TGTGCCAGCAGTTACTACTACGAGCAGTACTTC.

V gene TRBV29-1 combines with J gene TRBJ2-1; 15 nucleotides align to TRBD2. The germline V gene has CDR1 SQVTM and CDR2 ANQGSEA. With 3 bases clipped from V and 1 base from J, the junction kept 16 bases outside the gene matches. The CDR3 sequence is 21 residues long. In DNA form, the CDR3 reads TGCAGCGTTGATTGGGCTAGGGGGACTAGCGGGAGGACTAATTCCTACAATGAGCAGTTCTTC. This encodes CSVDWARGTSGRTNSYNEQFF.

This clone was found a few times. This specimen includes other DNA sequences encoding the same CDR3. This rearrangement joins TRBV18 to TRBJ1-2; D is ambiguous. V gave up 2 bases and J gave up 2 bases, with 6 bases separating them. The CDR3 contains 13 residues. Germline CDR1 KGHSH, CDR2 LQKENI. Written as DNA, the CDR3 is TGTGCCAGCTCACCAGCGGAGAACTATGGCTACACCTTC. Its translation is CASSPAENYGYTF.

The genes are TRBV7-6 and TRBJ1-1, with 8 bases matching TRBD1. V shed 5 bases, J shed 4 bases, and the junction held 12 bases outside the gene matches. Germline CDR1 is SGHVS and CDR2 is FNYEAQ. The CDR3 contains 16 residues. CDR3 sequence: CASSPRRDRGGTEAFF. DNA of the CDR3: TGTGCCAGCAGCCCCAGAAGAGACAGGGGTGGCACTGAAGCTTTCTTT.

The genes are TRBV28 and TRBJ1-2, with a possible D match to TRBD1 (5 bases). V lost 11 bases and J 1 base, leaving 14 bases between the germline ends. The CDR3 runs 13 residues. Looked up from germline, CDR1 is MDHEN and CDR2 is SYDVKM. CDR3 nucleotides: TGTGCCGCCAGCCGGCAGGGTAACTATGGCTACACCTTC. It is translated as CAASRQGNYGYTF.

V gene TRBV28 combines with J gene TRBJ1-1; the match to TRBD1 covers 8 bases. CDR1 is MDHEN and CDR2 is SYDVKM in the germline V gene. V was clipped by 6 bases and J by 4 bases; unmatched bases: 7. CDR3 length: 14 amino acids. The CDR3 loop reads CASRRFRGRTEAFF. The CDR3 DNA is TGTGCCAGCAGGCGCTTCAGGGGGCGCACTGAAGCTTTCTTT.

The CDR3 sequence: CASSPGTRVVYTGELFF. The CDR3 nucleotides read TGTGCCAGCAGCCCCGGGACTAGGGTCGTATACACCGGGGAGCTGTTTTTT. The chain carries TRBV11-2 and TRBJ2-2; 8 nucleotides align to TRBD2. Germline values: CDR1 SGHAT, CDR2 FQNNGV. CDR3 length equals 17 residues. Trimming took 5 bases from V and 3 from J; bases not matched to a gene: 11.

The gene calls are TRBV5-1 and TRBJ2-1, with 12 bases fitting TRBD2. CDR3 length: 15 residues. Germline loops: CDR1 SGHRS, CDR2 YFSETQ. V lost 5 bases to trimming and J lost 7 bases; unmatched junction nucleotides: 7. DNA for the CDR3: TGCGCCAGCAGTCAGACTAGCGGGAGTATTAATGAGCAGTTCTTC. This translates into CASSQTSGSINEQFF.

As regards this clone: This specimen includes other DNA sequences encoding the same CDR3. The chain carries TRBV14 and TRBJ2-7; D not resolved. Germline CDR1 SGHDN, CDR2 FVKESK. The CDR3 is 11 residues long. V was clipped by 4 bases and J by 0 bases, with 1 base between them. The CDR3 region is CASSRSYEQYF. CDR3 nucleotides: TGTGCCAGCAGCCGCTCCTACGAGCAGTACTTC.

As to this clone: Other DNA variants within this sample encode the same CDR3. The chain has TRBV25-1 and TRBJ2-7; D ambiguous. V shed 0 bases and J shed 3 bases, with 6 bases lying between them. Germline CDR1 is MGHDK and CDR2 is SYGVNS. This CDR3 spans 13 amino acids. The CDR3 loop reads CASSEYGDYEQYF. CDR3 in DNA: TGTGCCAGCAGTGAATATGGAGACTACGAGCAGTACTTC.

The V and J genes are TRBV5-8 and TRBJ2-7; D is undetermined. The V end lost 3 bases, the J end lost 2 bases, and 3 bases lay between the germline ends. Germline V gene sequence: CDR1 SGHTS, CDR2 YDEGEE. The CDR3 has 11 residues. The CDR3: CASSYPYEQYF. The CDR3 DNA reads as TGTGCCAGCAGCTATCCCTACGAGCAGTACTTC.

The chain employs TRBV19 and TRBJ2-1; possibly TRBD2 for D (5 bases). V lost 10 bases and J 0 bases, leaving 13 bases between the germline ends. The germline V gene encodes CDR1 LNHDA and CDR2 SQIVND (reference sequence). The CDR3 contains 14 residues. The CDR3 region has the DNA TGTGCCACCACGGGAAGGGTCTCCTACAATGAGCAGTTCTTC. Amino acids: CATTGRVSYNEQFF.

This chain joins TRBV19 and TRBJ1-4, with 7 bases lining up with TRBD1. Trimming cost V 6 bases and J 8 bases; bases outside gene matches: 6. The CDR3 has 13 amino acids. Looked up from germline, CDR1 is LNHDA and CDR2 is SQIVND (reference sequence). The CDR3 DNA follows: TGTGCCAGTAGCCCAGACAGGGTCGAAAAACTGTTTTTT. Its protein product is CASSPDRVEKLFF.

The chain recombines TRBV28 with TRBJ2-7, with TRBD1 as a possible D gene (5 bases). The CDR3 is 16 residues long. V lost 1 base and J lost 4, with 17 bases in between. In germline, CDR1 is MDHEN, CDR2 SYDVKM. The CDR3 region is CASSLFGAGLRYEQYF. The CDR3, as DNA: TGTGCCAGCAGTTTATTTGGGGCAGGGCTTCGGTACGAGCAGTACTTC.

The chain carries TRBV28 and TRBJ2-1; 13 bases are shared with TRBD2. CDR1 is MDHEN and CDR2 is SYDVKM in the germline V gene. V was pared by 5 bases and J by 4 bases, with 11 bases of the junction left unmatched. The CDR3 sequence is 18 residues long. In nucleotides, the CDR3 is TGTGCCAGCAGTCCCACGCCAGGGACTAGCGGGACTTACAATGAGCAGTTCTTC. Protein product: CASSPTPGTSGTYNEQFF.

V is TRBV4-1 and J is TRBJ2-6; 10 bases match TRBD1. Trimming took 4 bases from V and 1 from J; bases not matched to a gene: 4. CDR1 and CDR2 (germline): MGHRA, YSYEKL. This CDR3 has 17 amino acids. In DNA form, the CDR3 reads TGCGCCAGCAGCCCAGGGACAGGGGTATCTGGGGCCAACGTCCTGACTTTC. It yields the protein CASSPGTGVSGANVLTF.

The chain combines TRBV7-9 with TRBJ2-2; 9 nucleotides align to TRBD2. V lost 1 base to trimming and J lost 2 bases; unmatched junction nucleotides: 2. The CDR3 runs 16 residues. Germline assignment: CDR1 SEHNR and CDR2 FQNEAQ (reference sequence). CDR3 bases: TGTGCCAGCAGCTTAGGACTAGCGGCCAACACCGGGGAGCTGTTTTTT. Amino acid sequence: CASSLGLAANTGELFF. Filled out from reference TRBV7-9 and TRBJ2-2, the complete variable domain reads DTGVSQNPRHKITKRGQNVTFRCDPISEHNRLYWYRQTLGQGPEFLTYFQNEAQLEKSRLLSDRFSAERPKGSFSTLEIQRTEQGDSAMYLCASSLGLAANTGELFFGEGSRLTVL.

The rearrangement joins TRBV11-2 to TRBJ2-7; TRBD1 matches at 12 bases. The CDR3 is made up of 16 amino acids. The V gene's germline CDR1 is SGHAT and CDR2 FQNNGV. The J segment lost 2 bases and the V segment lost 0 bases, leaving 2 bases of the junction unmatched. For the CDR3, the DNA is TGTGCCAGCAGCTTAGAGGGACAGGGGGCCGCCTACGAGCAGTACTTC. Its translation: CASSLEGQGAAYEQYF.

V is TRBV2 and J is TRBJ2-1; 8 bases match TRBD2. V was clipped by 6 bases and J by 5 bases; unmatched bases: 9. Per germline, CDR1 SNHLY and CDR2 FYNNEI. CDR3 length equals 15 residues. CDR3 in amino acids: CASRAEASGHNEQFF. CDR3 nucleotides: TGTGCCAGCAGAGCCGAGGCTAGCGGGCACAATGAGCAGTTCTTC. Based on the CDR3 plus reference TRBV2 and TRBJ2-1, the full variable domain is EPEVTQTPSHQVTQMGQEVILRCVPISNHLYFYWYRQILGQKVEFLVSFYNNEISEKSEIFDDQFSVERPDGSNFTLKIRSTKLEDSAMYFCASRAEASGHNEQFFGPGTRLTVL.

CDR3 DNA: TGTGCCAGCAGTTATCAGGGTCCCGGAAACACCATATATTTT. Amino acids: CASSYQGPGNTIYF. The gene calls are TRBV6-5 and TRBJ1-3; the D gene is possibly TRBD1 (5 bases). V lost 3 bases to trimming and J lost 4 bases, with 10 bases between them. The germline CDR1 and CDR2 sequences are MNHEY and SVGAGI. The CDR3 runs 14 residues.

Details on this clone: The sample contains more than one DNA sequence encoding this CDR3. The chain recombines TRBV7-3 with TRBJ2-5; the D is unclear. CDR1 is SGHTA, CDR2 FQGTGA, per germline. The ends were cut back, 4 bases at V and 2 bases at J, with 8 bases in the middle. The CDR3 is 13 residues long. The CDR3 DNA sequence: TGTGCCAGCAGCTCGACACTTCAAGAGACCCAGTACTTC. Its protein is CASSSTLQETQYF.